This paragraph covers one TCR beta chain sequence. Its cognate antigen has yet to be identified. No qualities accompany the bases; no much larger clone lies one base away. The CDR3, cysteine through phenylalanine, is 15 amino acids long. The retained sequence is limited to the CDR3, 45 bases, with the frame set at the first base. Per the germline V gene, SGHVS is the CDR1 and FQNEAQ is the CDR2. V is reduced by 1 base and J by 0 bases, leaving a spacing of 7 bases between them. The data belong to a study of blood T cell repertoires in COVID-19 (TCRdb year 2020). The study in broad terms: Samples from collaborators originated in the United States, Italy and Spain and spanned both the acute and convalescent phases of COVID-19. The material from the prospective study consisted of cDNA or gDNA derived from T cells, B-cell-depleted T cells, or PBMCs. Subjects who had been exposed to COVID-19, were actively infected with it, or had recovered from it provided the deeply sampled blood TCRbeta repertoires that made up the dataset. A freely available public database, intended as a resource for researchers studying the immune response to SARS-CoV-2, is where the repertoires were released. Samples came from the ongoing ImmuneRACE study (first 160 participants) plus 1,254 subjects from 6 global collaborators. The sample metadata nearly always contained a de-identified subject ID, COVID-19 status, age in years and sex. Where HLA class I and class II types were available, the types were taken from metadata supplied by the sample provider, not from assay-based typing. Paper-wide results and their limitations: How much clinical and demographic metadata was included differed by source and by participant, and the metadata was provided uncurated.

The immunoSEQ Assay, a bias-controlled multiplex PCR, was used to amplify TCRbeta CDR3 regions from genomic DNA. The original methods were these. The number of nucleated cells in each sample was estimated from the amplification of reference gene primers within the assay. To quantify the absolute abundance of each unique TCRbeta CDR3 rearrangement, sequence reads were collapsed and filtered. Productive Simpson clonality was computed per sample as the square root of Simpson's diversity index over productive rearrangements. TCRdb stores this immuneACCESS table with in-frame sequences only. Part of the clones is absent; in the studies checked, under half of the shortfall reflects unresolved V genes, and no reason is known for the rest. V and J calls and clone size are those listed in that table; D and trimming were worked out from the DNA. The sample table contains fewer than 200,000 clones; only one count was recorded for about 89% of them. The ten largest make up 1.5% to 2% of the sample.

Samples from volunteer blood donors who had recovered from COVID-19 were contributed by a second Seattle source. Each collaborating institution followed its own protocols to collect whole blood in K2EDTA tubes. For TCRbeta analysis, collaborators shipped samples in one of three forms: frozen whole blood, isolated PBMCs, or DNA extracted from either of those sample types. The clonotype originates from a man younger than 35 who had recovered from COVID-19. Sequenced: peripheral blood. The chain is made from TRBV7-8 and TRBJ1-5, with no reliable assignment of the D segment. For the CDR3, the sequence is CASSLGDYSNQPQHF. The DNA is as follows: TGTGCCAGCAGCTTAGGCGACTATAGCAATCAGCCCCAGCATTTT.